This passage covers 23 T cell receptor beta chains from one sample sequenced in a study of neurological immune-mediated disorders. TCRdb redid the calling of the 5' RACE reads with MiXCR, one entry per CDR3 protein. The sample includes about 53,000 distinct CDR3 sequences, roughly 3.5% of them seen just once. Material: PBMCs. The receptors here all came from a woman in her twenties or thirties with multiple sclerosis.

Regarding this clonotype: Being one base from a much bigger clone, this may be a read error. The CDR3 loop is CSARGGNQPQNF. The CDR3 nucleotides read TGCAGTGCTAGAGGGGGCAATCAGCCCCAGAATTTT. V is TRBV20-1 and J is TRBJ1-5, with a possible D match to TRBD1 (5 bases). This CDR3 comprises 12 residues. CDR1 and CDR2 from the germline V gene are DFQATT and SNEGSKA (reference sequence).

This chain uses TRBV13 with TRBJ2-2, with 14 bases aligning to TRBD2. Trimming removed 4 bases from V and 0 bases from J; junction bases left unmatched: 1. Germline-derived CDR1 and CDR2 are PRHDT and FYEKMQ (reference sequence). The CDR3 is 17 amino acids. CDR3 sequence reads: CASSWGLAGANTGELFF. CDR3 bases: TGTGCCAGCAGCTGGGGACTAGCGGGAGCGAACACCGGGGAGCTGTTTTTT.

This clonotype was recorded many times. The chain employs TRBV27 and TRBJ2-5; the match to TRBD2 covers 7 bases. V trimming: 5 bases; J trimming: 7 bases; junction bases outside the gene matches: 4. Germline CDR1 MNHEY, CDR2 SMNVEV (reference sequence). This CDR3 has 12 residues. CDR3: CASSRTSGTQYF. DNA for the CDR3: TGTGCCAGCAGTCGGACTAGTGGGACCCAGTACTTC.

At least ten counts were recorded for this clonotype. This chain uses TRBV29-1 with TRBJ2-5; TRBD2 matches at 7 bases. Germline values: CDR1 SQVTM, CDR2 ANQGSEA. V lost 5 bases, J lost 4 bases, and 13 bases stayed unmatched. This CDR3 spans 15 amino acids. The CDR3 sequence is CSVTSISGRGETQYF. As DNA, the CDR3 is TGCAGCGTTACTTCTATTAGTGGGAGGGGAGAGACCCAGTACTTC.

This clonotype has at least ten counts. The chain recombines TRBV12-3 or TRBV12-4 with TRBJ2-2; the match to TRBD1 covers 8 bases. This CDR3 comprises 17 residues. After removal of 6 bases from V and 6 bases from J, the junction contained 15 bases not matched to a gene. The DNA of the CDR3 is TGTGCCAGCAGCCCAACGGACAGGGTATTGTCGGCCGGGGAGCTGTTTTTT. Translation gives CASSPTDRVLSAGELFF.

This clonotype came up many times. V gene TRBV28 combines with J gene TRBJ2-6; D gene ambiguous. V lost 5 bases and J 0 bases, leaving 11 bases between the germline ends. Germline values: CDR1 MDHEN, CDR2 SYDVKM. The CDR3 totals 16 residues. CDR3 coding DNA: TGTGCCAGCAGTCTAATCCCCGGCTCTGGGGCCAACGTCCTGACTTTC. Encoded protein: CASSLIPGSGANVLTF.

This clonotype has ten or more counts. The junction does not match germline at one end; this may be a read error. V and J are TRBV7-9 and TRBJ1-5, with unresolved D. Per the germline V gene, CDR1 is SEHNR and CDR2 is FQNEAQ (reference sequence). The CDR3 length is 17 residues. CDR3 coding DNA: TGTGCCAGCAGCTTAGACCGAAGTGGGGTTTCCAATCAGCCCCAGAATTTT. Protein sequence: CASSLDRSGVSNQPQNF.

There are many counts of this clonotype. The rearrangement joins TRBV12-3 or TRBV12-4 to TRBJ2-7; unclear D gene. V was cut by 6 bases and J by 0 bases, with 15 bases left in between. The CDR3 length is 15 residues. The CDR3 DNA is TGTGCCAGCAGGGTTTCGGGCCGTCACTCCTACGAGCAGTACTTC. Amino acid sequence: CASRVSGRHSYEQYF.

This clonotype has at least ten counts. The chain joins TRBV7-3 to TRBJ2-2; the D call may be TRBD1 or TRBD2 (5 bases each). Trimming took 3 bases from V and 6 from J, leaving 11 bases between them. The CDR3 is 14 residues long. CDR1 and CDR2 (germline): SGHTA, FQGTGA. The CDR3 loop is CASSFGGDAGELFF. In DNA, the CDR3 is TGTGCCAGCAGCTTTGGGGGTGACGCCGGGGAGCTGTTTTTT.

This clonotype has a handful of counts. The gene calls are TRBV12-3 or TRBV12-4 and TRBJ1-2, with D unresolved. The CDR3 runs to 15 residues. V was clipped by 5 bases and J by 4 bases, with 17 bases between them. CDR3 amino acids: CASSILLQLSYGYTF. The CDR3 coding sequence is TGTGCCAGCAGTATACTTTTACAGCTTAGCTATGGCTACACCTTC.

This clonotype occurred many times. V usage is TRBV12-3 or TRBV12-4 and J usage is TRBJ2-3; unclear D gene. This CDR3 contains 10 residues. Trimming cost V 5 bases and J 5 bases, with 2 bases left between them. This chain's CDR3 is CASSGDTQYF. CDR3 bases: TGTGCCAGCAGTGGAGATACGCAGTATTTT.

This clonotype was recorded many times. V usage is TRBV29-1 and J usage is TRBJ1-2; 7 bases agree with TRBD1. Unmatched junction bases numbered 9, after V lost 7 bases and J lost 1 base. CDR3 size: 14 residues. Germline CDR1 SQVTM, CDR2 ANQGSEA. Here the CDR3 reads CSAAQGTVNYGYTF. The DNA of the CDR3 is TGCAGCGCCGCACAAGGGACAGTTAACTATGGCTACACCTTC.

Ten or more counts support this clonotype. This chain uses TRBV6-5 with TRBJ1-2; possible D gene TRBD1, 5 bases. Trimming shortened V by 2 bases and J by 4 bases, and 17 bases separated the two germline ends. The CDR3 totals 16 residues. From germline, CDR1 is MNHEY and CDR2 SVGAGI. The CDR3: CASSYDPRQSFYGYTF. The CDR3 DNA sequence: TGTGCCAGCAGTTACGACCCCAGACAGAGCTTCTATGGCTACACCTTC.

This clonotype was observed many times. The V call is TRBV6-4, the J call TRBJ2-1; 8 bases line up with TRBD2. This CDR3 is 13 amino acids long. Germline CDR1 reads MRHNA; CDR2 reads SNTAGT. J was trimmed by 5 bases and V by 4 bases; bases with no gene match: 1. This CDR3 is CASSAGGHNEQFF. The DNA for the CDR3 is TGTGCCAGCAGTGCGGGGGGGCACAATGAGCAGTTCTTC.

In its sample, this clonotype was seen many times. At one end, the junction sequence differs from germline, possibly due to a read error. For the CDR3, the DNA is TGTGCTAGCAGCCGGGACAGGGGAGCAGATACGCAGTATTTT. It yields the protein CASSRDRGADTQYF. The chain carries TRBV7-7 and TRBJ2-3; 10 bases fit TRBD1. The length of the CDR3 is 14 residues. CDR1 is SSHAT and CDR2 is FNYEAQ in the germline V gene (reference sequence).

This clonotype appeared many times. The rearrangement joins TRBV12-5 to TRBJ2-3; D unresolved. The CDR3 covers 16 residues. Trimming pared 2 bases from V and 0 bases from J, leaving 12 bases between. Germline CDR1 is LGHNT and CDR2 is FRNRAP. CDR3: CASGLPSGLSTDTQYF. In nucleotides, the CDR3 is TGTGCTAGTGGTTTGCCTTCGGGCCTTAGCACAGATACGCAGTATTTT.

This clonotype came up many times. CDR3 bases: TGTGCCAGCAGCCCGAGACTAGCGTCCTACGAGCAGTACTTC. Translation gives CASSPRLASYEQYF. V usage is TRBV25-1 and J usage is TRBJ2-7; TRBD2 matches at 8 bases. The germline CDR1 and CDR2 sequences are MGHDK and SYGVNS. V trimming: 6 bases; J trimming: 1 base; junction bases outside the gene matches: 5. This CDR3 is built from 14 residues.

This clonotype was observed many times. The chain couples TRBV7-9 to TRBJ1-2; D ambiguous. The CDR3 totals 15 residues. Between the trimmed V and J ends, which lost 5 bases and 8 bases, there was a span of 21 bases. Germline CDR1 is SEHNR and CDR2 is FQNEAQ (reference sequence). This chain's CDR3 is CASSPERLRVWGYTF. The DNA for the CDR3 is TGTGCCAGCAGCCCAGAGAGGTTGAGGGTTTGGGGCTACACCTTC.

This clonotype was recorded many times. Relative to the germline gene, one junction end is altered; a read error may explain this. CDR3 protein: CASSFTPPGSNNSPLNF. CDR3 bases: TGTGCCAGCAGCTTTACGCCTCCAGGGAGTAATAATTCACCCCTCAACTTT. The chain uses TRBV7-8 and TRBJ1-6; weak D call: TRBD1 (5 bases). Germline V CDR1 and CDR2: SGHVS, FQNEAQ. The CDR3 totals 17 residues.

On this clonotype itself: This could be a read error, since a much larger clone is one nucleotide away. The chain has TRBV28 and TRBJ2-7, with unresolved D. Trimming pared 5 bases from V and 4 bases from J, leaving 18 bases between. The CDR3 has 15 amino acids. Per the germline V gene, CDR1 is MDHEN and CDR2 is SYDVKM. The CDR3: CASSPSGKGGYEQYF. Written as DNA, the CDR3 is TGTGCCAGCAGTCCTTCAGGAAAGGGTGGTTACGAGCAGTACTTC. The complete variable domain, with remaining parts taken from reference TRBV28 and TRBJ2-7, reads DVKVTQSSRYLVKRTGEKVFLECVQDMDHENMFWYRQDPGLGLRLIYFSYDVKMKEKGDIPEGYSVSREKKERFSLILESASTNQTSMYLCASSPSGKGGYEQYFGPGTRLTVT.

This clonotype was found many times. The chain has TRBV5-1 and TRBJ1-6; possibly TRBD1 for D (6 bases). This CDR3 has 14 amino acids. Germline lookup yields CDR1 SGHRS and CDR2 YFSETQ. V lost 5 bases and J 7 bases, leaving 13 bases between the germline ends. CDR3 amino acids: CASRLQGPNSPLHF. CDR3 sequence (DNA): TGCGCCAGCAGACTACAGGGACCAAATTCACCCCTCCACTTT.

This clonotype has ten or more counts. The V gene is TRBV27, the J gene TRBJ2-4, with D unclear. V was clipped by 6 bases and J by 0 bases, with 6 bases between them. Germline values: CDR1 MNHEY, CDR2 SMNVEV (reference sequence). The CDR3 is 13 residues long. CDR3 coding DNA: TGTGCCAGCAGCCCTGTAGCCAAAAACATTCAGTACTTC. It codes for CASSPVAKNIQYF.

The CDR3 loop is CASSQLAGSPDTQYF. The DNA of the CDR3 is TGCGCCAGCAGCCAACTAGCGGGGAGTCCAGATACGCAGTATTTT. This rearrangement joins TRBV5-1 to TRBJ2-3, with 10 bases lining up with TRBD2. The V and J ends lost 4 bases and 4 bases, in that order; junction bases with no gene match: 6. Germline CDR1 and CDR2: SGHRS and YFSETQ. This CDR3 comprises 15 residues.